This entry concerns a single T cell receptor (beta chain). The sample comes from a study of OX40 agonist ivuxolimab in advanced cancers. Profiled with immunoSEQ multiplex PCR; TCRdb holds only in-frame clones, not every one. The top ten hold 0.15% to 0.2% of the sample, which has 90,000 to 100,000 clones, nearly 90% seen once. Samples of blood were obtained at baseline, on cycle 4 day 1, and on cycle 7 day 1. In germline, CDR1 is LNHDA, CDR2 SQIVND (reference sequence). The CDR3 contains 12 residues. Trimming removed 9 bases at V and 8 bases at J, with 16 bases between. This rearrangement joins TRBV19 to TRBJ1-1; a possible D gene is TRBD1 (5 bases). The source was CD4+ or CD8+ T cells sorted from blood, collected in a trial of the OX40 agonist ivuxolimab. The receptor was derived from an adult with an advanced solid tumor such as melanoma, head and neck, liver or kidney cancer. The CDR3 here is CASSGGAWEAFF. The CDR3 coding sequence is TGTGCCAGCTCGGGAGGGGCGTGGGAAGCTTTCTTT.